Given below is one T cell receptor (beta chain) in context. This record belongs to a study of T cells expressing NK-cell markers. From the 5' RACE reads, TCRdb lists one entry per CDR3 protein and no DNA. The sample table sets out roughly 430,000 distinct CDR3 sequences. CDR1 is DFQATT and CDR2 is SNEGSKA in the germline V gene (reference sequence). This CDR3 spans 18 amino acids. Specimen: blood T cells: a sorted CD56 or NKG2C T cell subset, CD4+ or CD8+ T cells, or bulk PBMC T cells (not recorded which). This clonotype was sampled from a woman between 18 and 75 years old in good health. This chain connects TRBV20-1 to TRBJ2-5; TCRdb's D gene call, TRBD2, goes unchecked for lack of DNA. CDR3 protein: CSAHHRGLAGGREETQYF.